The 17 T cell receptor beta chains below were found in one sample sequenced in a study of blood T cell repertoires in COVID-19. The repertoire was sequenced with immunoSEQ multiplex PCR; TCRdb's copy has only in-frame clones and lacks some. The top ten hold 2.5% to 3% of the sample, which has 300,000 to 400,000 clones, around 90% seen once. Sequenced input: peripheral blood. These receptors were taken from a woman aged 25 to 45 with COVID-19, enrolled during active disease.

The genes are TRBV5-1 and TRBJ1-2, with 7 nucleotides matching TRBD1. Germline CDR1 and CDR2: SGHRS and YFSETQ. Losses at the gene ends were 4 bases for V and 6 bases for J; bases not matched to a gene: 6. This CDR3 spans 13 amino acids. DNA for the CDR3: TGCGCCAGCAGCCTGGGACAGCCCAATGGCTACACCTTC. It yields the protein CASSLGQPNGYTF.

The CDR3 reads CASSLDSGASYEQYF. For the CDR3, the DNA is TGTGCCAGCAGCTTAGATAGCGGGGCCTCCTACGAGCAGTACTTC. This chain uses TRBV11-2 with TRBJ2-7, with 8 nucleotides matching TRBD2. Germline trimming cut 0 bases from V and 0 bases from J; bases unmatched to any gene: 1. Germline CDR1 is SGHAT and CDR2 is FQNNGV. The CDR3 spans 15 residues. The whole variable domain, remainder taken from reference TRBV11-2 and TRBJ2-7, is EAGVAQSPRYKIIEKRQSVAFWCNPISGHATLYWYQQILGQGPKLLIQFQNNGVVDDSQLPKDRFSAERLKGVDSTLKIQPAKLEDSAVYLCASSLDSGASYEQYFGPGTRLTVT.

This clone occurred once. The chain carries TRBV7-3 and TRBJ1-1; 7 nucleotides align to TRBD1. The CDR3 extends over 15 amino acids. The V gene's germline CDR1 is SGHTA and CDR2 FQGTGA. V shed 2 bases, J shed 4 bases, and the junction held 7 bases outside the gene matches. CDR3 in DNA: TGTGCCAGCAGCTTACTAGGGGGCGAGCTCACTGAAGCTTTCTTT. Translated, it gives CASSLLGGELTEAFF.

The rearrangement links TRBV19 to TRBJ1-2; 11 bases align to TRBD1. The CDR3 consists of 14 residues. Germline-derived CDR1 and CDR2 are LNHDA and SQIVND (reference sequence). After removal of 9 bases from V and 4 bases from J, the junction contained 7 bases not matched to a gene. The CDR3 DNA reads TGTGCCAGCTCGGACAGGGGGCAGATCTATGGCTACACCTTC. Protein product: CASSDRGQIYGYTF.

The V and J genes are TRBV2 and TRBJ1-6; 7 nucleotides line up with TRBD1. The CDR3 is made up of 16 amino acids. The germline V gene encodes CDR1 SNHLY and CDR2 FYNNEI. The V segment lost 7 bases and the J segment 6 bases; nucleotides outside the gene matches: 12. The CDR3 DNA reads as TGTGCCAGCACCGATTCTTACAGGGGTGGTAATTCACCCCTCCACTTT. Its translation is CASTDSYRGGNSPLHF. Full variable domain (outside the CDR3, taken from reference TRBV2 and TRBJ1-6): EPEVTQTPSHQVTQMGQEVILRCVPISNHLYFYWYRQILGQKVEFLVSFYNNEISEKSEIFDDQFSVERPDGSNFTLKIRSTKLEDSAMYFCASTDSYRGGNSPLHFGNGTRLTVT.

This clone occurred a few times. J is TRBJ1-5 and V is TRBV29-1; D is perhaps TRBD1 (5 bases). This CDR3 contains 15 residues. CDR1 and CDR2 from the germline V gene are SQVTM and ANQGSEA. The V end lost 6 bases, the J end lost 2 bases, and 17 bases lay between the germline ends. The CDR3 coding sequence is TGCAGCGTCAGCGGGGGGGGAGGAGGCAATCAGCCCCAGCATTTT. This encodes CSVSGGGGGNQPQHF.

The V and J genes are TRBV7-3 and TRBJ1-1, with TRBD1 matching over 8 bases. The CDR3 loop spans 15 amino acids. Germline CDR1 and CDR2: SGHTA and FQGTGA. The ends lost 5 bases at V and 6 bases at J; junction bases unmatched: 11. Written as DNA, the CDR3 is TGTGCCAGCAGCCCGGCACCGGGACAGGTTCCTGAAGCTTTCTTT. Protein: CASSPAPGQVPEAFF.

The V and J genes are TRBV6-5 and TRBJ2-7, with D possibly being TRBD2 (6 bases). CDR3 length equals 12 residues. Germline-derived CDR1 and CDR2 are MNHEY and SVGAGI. Trimming cost V 6 bases and J 7 bases, with 13 bases left between them. The CDR3 bases are TGTGCCAGCAGAGAGCTCCGGGGGGAGCAGTACTTC. This codes for CASRELRGEQYF.

The rearrangement uses TRBV7-9 and TRBJ2-5, with 8 nucleotides matching TRBD1. Germline V lookup: CDR1 SEHNR, CDR2 FQNEAQ (reference sequence). The CDR3 is made up of 14 amino acids. The V segment lost 5 bases and the J segment 4 bases; nucleotides outside the gene matches: 6. The CDR3 here is CASSLRQGAETQYF. The CDR3 DNA is TGTGCCAGCAGCCTTCGTCAGGGGGCAGAGACCCAGTACTTC.

The V and J genes are TRBV12-3 or TRBV12-4 and TRBJ1-4; D is possibly TRBD1 (5 bases). Trimming cost V 3 bases and J 8 bases, with 10 bases left between them. The CDR3 has 13 amino acids. The CDR3 DNA follows: TGTGCCAGCAGTTTTCAGGGTTTGGAAAAACTGTTTTTT. Its translation is CASSFQGLEKLFF.

The rearrangement joins TRBV7-9 to TRBJ1-1; D uncertain. The CDR3 extends over 13 amino acids. The V gene's germline CDR1 is SEHNR and CDR2 FQNEAQ (reference sequence). Trimming removed 9 bases at V and 1 base at J, with 12 bases between. CDR3 in DNA: TGTGCCAGTCGGGGAGGGTCGAACACTGAAGCTTTCTTT. It is translated as CASRGGSNTEAFF.

A single count supports this clone. This sequence joins TRBV30 and TRBJ1-6, with 7 bases matching TRBD1. The CDR3 is 13 amino acids. V was pared by 3 bases and J by 4 bases, with 0 bases of the junction left unmatched. Looked up from germline, CDR1 is GTSNPN and CDR2 is SVGIG (reference sequence). The CDR3 sequence: CAWRGQYNSPLHF. The CDR3 DNA reads TGTGCCTGGAGGGGACAGTATAATTCACCCCTCCACTTT.

The V and J genes are TRBV7-2 and TRBJ2-3; 8 nucleotides align to TRBD2. Germline V gives CDR1 SGHTA, CDR2 FQGNSA. With 1 base clipped from V and 3 bases from J, the junction kept 6 bases outside the gene matches. This CDR3 is built from 16 residues. The CDR3 protein is CASSLGSGGRTDTQYF. Here the CDR3 DNA reads TGTGCCAGCAGCTTAGGATCGGGAGGGAGGACAGATACGCAGTATTTT. Supplemented by reference TRBV7-2 and TRBJ2-3, the full variable domain reads GAGVSQSPSNKVTEKGKDVELRCDPISGHTALYWYRQSLGQGLEFLIYFQGNSAPDKSGLPSDRFSAERTGGSVSTLTIQRTQQEDSAVYLCASSLGSGGRTDTQYFGPGTRLTVL.

This chain connects TRBV30 to TRBJ1-5, with 7 bases aligning to TRBD1. This CDR3 comprises 15 residues. Trimming removed 4 bases from V and 1 base from J; junction bases left unmatched: 7. In germline, CDR1 is GTSNPN, CDR2 SVGIG (reference sequence). CDR3 sequence (DNA): TGTGCCTGGACCGAGCCCAGGGGGAGCAATCAGCCCCAGCATTTT. This gives the protein CAWTEPRGSNQPQHF.

This chain links TRBV12-3 or TRBV12-4 with TRBJ1-1; D is unclear. This CDR3 region has 10 residues. V was shortened by 5 bases and J by 5 bases, with 3 bases between the two germline ends. Written as DNA, the CDR3 is TGTGCCAGCAGTCGTACTGAAGCTTTCTTT. Translating it yields CASSRTEAFF.

This chain joins TRBV27 and TRBJ2-1; no definite D call. This CDR3 contains 14 residues. CDR1 is MNHEY, CDR2 SMNVEV, per germline (reference sequence). The ends were cut back, 3 bases at V and 5 bases at J, with 11 bases in the middle. The CDR3 bases are TGTGCCAGCAGTTTCGGTACAGCCGACAATGAGCAGTTCTTC. Amino acids: CASSFGTADNEQFF.

This clone showed up just a few times. The V call is TRBV28, the J call TRBJ1-2, with 10 bases identical to TRBD1. V dropped 7 bases and J dropped 5; count of bases not matched to a gene: 16. Germline-derived CDR1 and CDR2 are MDHEN and SYDVKM. CDR3 length: 17 residues. Here the CDR3 DNA reads TGTGCCAGCATTTCCTTGGGACAGGGGAATTCGCAATATGGCTACACCTTC. Translation gives CASISLGQGNSQYGYTF.